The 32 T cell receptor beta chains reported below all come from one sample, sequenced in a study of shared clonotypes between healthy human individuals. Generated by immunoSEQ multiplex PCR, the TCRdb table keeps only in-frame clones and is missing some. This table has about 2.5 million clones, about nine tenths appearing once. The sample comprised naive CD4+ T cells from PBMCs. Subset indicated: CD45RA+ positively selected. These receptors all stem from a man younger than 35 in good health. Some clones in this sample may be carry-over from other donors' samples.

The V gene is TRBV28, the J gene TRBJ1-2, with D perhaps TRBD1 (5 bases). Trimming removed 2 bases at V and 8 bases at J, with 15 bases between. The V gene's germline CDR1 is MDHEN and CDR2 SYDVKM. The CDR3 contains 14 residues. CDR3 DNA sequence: TGTGCCAGCAGTTTAGGGGCAGGGCGTAGGGGCTACACCTTC. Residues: CASSLGAGRRGYTF.

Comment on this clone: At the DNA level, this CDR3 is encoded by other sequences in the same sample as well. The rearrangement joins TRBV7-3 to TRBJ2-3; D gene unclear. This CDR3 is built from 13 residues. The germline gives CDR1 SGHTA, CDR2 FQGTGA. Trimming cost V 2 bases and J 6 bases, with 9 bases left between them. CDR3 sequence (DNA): TGTGCCAGCAGCTTAGTACGTGAGGATACGCAGTATTTT. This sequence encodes CASSLVREDTQYF.

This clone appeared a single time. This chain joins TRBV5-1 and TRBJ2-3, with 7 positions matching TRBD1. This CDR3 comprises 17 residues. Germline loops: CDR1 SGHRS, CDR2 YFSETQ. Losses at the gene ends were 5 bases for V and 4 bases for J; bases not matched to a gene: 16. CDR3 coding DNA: TGCGCCAGCAGGTACCGGGACAGCTTCTCTAGTCCAGATACGCAGTATTTT. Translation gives CASRYRDSFSSPDTQYF.

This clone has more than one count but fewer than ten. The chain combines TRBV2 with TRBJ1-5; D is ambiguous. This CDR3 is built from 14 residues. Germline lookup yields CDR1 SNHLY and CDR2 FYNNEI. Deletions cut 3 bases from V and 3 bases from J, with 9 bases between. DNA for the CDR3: TGTGCCAGCAGTGACCCCGGATTCAATCAGCCCCAGCATTTT. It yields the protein CASSDPGFNQPQHF. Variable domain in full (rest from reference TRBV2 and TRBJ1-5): EPEVTQTPSHQVTQMGQEVILRCVPISNHLYFYWYRQILGQKVEFLVSFYNNEISEKSEIFDDQFSVERPDGSNFTLKIRSTKLEDSAMYFCASSDPGFNQPQHFGDGTRLSIL.

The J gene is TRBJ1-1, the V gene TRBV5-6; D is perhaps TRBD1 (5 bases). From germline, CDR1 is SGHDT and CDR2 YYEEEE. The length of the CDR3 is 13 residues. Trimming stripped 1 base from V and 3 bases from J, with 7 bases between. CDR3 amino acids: CASSLRGYTEAFF. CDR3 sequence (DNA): TGTGCCAGCAGCTTGAGGGGATACACTGAAGCTTTCTTT.

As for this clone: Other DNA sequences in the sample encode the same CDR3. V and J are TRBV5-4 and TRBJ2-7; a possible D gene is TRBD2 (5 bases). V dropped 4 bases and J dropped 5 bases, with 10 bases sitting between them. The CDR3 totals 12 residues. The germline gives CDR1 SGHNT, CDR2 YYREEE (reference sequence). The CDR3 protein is CASSRGGDEQYF. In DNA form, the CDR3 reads TGTGCCAGCAGCCGCGGAGGAGACGAGCAGTACTTC.

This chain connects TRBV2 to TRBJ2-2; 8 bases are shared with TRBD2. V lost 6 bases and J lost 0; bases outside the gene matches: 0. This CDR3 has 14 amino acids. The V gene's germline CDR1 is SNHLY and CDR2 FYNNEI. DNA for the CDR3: TGTGCCAGCAGGGGACTAGCGAACACCGGGGAGCTGTTTTTT. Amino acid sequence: CASRGLANTGELFF.

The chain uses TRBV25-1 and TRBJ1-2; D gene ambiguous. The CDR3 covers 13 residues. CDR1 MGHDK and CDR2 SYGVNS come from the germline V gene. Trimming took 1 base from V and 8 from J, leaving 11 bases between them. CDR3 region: CASSELSVGGYTF. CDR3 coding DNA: TGTGCCAGCAGTGAATTAAGTGTAGGAGGCTACACCTTC.

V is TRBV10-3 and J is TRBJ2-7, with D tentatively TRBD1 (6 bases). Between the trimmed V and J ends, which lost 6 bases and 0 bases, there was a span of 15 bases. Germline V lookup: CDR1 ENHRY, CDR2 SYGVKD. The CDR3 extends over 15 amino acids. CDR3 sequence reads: CAISGLRDISYEQYF. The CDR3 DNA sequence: TGTGCCATCAGCGGACTCCGGGACATCTCCTACGAGCAGTACTTC.

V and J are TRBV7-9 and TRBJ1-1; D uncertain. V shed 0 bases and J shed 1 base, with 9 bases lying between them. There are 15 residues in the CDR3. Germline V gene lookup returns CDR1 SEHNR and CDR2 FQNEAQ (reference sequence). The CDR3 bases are TGTGCCAGCAGCTTAGCCCGGGGTGGGAACACTGAAGCTTTCTTT. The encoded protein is CASSLARGGNTEAFF.

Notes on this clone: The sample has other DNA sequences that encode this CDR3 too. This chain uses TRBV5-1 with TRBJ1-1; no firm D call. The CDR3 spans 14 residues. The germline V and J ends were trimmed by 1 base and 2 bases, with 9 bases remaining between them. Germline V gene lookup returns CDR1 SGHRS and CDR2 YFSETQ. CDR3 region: CASSLSRPNTEAFF. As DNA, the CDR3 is TGCGCCAGCAGCTTGAGTCGGCCTAACACTGAAGCTTTCTTT.

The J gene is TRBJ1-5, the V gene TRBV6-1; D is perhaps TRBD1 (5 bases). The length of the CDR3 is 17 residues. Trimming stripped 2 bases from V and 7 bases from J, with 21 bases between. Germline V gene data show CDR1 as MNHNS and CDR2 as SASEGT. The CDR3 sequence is CASSERVGTRWVQPQHF. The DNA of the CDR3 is TGTGCCAGCAGTGAAAGGGTCGGGACTAGGTGGGTACAGCCCCAGCATTTT.

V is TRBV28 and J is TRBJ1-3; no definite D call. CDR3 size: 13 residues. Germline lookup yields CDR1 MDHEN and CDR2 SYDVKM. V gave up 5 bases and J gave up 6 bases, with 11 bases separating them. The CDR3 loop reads CASSPPVPNTIYF. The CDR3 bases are TGTGCCAGCAGTCCACCCGTCCCAAACACCATATATTTT.

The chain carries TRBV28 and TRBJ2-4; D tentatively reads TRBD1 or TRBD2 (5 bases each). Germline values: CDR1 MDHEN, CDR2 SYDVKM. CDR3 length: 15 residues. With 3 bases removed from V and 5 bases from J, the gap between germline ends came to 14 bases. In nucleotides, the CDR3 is TGTGCCAGCAGTTTCCGGGGCCTAGGGGAAAACATTCAGTACTTC. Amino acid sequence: CASSFRGLGENIQYF.

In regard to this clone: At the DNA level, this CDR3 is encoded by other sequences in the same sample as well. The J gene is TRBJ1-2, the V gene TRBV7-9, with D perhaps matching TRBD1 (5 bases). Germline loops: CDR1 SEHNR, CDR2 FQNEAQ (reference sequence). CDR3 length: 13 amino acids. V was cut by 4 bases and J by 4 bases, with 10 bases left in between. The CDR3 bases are TGTGCCAGCAGCTCCCCGGGACTCTATGGCTACACCTTC. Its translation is CASSSPGLYGYTF.

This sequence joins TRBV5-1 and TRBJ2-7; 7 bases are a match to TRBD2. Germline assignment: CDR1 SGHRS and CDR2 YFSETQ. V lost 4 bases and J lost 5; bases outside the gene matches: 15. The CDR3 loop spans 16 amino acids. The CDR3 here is CASSRASGHTPDEQYF. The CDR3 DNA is TGCGCCAGCAGCAGGGCTAGCGGCCATACCCCCGACGAGCAGTACTTC.

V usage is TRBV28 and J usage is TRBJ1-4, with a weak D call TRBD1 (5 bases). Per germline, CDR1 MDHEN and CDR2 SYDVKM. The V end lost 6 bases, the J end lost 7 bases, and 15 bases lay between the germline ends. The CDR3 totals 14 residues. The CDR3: CASSRKGGVEKLFF. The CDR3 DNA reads TGTGCCAGCAGCCGTAAGGGAGGGGTTGAAAAACTGTTTTTT.

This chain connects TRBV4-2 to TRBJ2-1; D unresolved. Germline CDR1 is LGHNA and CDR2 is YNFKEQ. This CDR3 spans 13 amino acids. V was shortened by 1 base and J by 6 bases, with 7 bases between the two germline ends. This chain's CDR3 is CASSQAPGNEQFF. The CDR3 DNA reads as TGTGCCAGCAGCCAAGCCCCTGGCAATGAGCAGTTCTTC.

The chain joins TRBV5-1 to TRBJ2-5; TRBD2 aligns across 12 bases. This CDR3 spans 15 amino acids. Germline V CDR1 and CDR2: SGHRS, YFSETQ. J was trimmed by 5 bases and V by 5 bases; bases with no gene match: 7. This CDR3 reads CASSGLAGSQETQYF. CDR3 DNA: TGCGCCAGCAGTGGACTAGCGGGATCCCAGGAGACCCAGTACTTC.

DNA for the CDR3: TGTGCCAGCAGTTTATCGAGGGATCCAACCTACGAGCAGTACTTC. Amino acid sequence: CASSLSRDPTYEQYF. The chain joins TRBV27 to TRBJ2-7; possible D gene TRBD2, 5 bases. Germline V lookup: CDR1 MNHEY, CDR2 SMNVEV (reference sequence). V was clipped by 0 bases and J by 2 bases, with 11 bases between them. This CDR3 has 15 amino acids.

The CDR3 sequence is CASSPPGRGRTEAFF. The CDR3 bases are TGTGCCAGCTCACCACCGGGCAGGGGTAGGACTGAAGCTTTCTTT. The chain carries TRBV18 and TRBJ1-1; D possibly corresponds to TRBD1 (6 bases). Germline CDR1 KGHSH, CDR2 LQKENI. The V gene lost 0 bases and the J gene lost 5 bases, with 13 bases spanning the gap. This CDR3 is built from 15 residues.

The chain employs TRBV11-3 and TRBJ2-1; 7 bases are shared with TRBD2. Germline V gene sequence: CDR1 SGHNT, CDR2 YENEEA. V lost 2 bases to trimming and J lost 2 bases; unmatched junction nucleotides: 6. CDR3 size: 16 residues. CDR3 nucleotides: TGTGCCAGCAGCTTACGGACTAGTGTTCCCTACAATGAGCAGTTCTTC. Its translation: CASSLRTSVPYNEQFF.

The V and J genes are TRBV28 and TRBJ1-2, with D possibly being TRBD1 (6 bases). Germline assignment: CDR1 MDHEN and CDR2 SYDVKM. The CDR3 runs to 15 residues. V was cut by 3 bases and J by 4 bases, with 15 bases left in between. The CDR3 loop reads CASSLSGEALYGYTF. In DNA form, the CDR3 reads TGTGCCAGCAGTTTGTCAGGGGAAGCTCTCTATGGCTACACCTTC.

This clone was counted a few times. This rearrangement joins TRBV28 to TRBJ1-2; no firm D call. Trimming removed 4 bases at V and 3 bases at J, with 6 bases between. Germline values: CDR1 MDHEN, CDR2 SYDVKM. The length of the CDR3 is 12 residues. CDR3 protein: CASSSNYYGYTF. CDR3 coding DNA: TGTGCCAGCAGTTCAAACTACTATGGCTACACCTTC.

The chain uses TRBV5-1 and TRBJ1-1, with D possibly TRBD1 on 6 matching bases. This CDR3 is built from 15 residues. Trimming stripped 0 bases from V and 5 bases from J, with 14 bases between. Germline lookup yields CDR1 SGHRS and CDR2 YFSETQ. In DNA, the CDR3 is TGCGCCAGCAGCTTGGTGGGGGCTGGGGAGACTGAAGCTTTCTTT. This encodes CASSLVGAGETEAFF.

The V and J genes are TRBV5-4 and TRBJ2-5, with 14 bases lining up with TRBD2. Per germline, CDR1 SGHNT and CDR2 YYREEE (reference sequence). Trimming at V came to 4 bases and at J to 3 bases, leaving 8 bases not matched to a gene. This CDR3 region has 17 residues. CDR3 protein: CASSLHQGLAGEETQYF. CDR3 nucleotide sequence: TGTGCCAGCAGCCTCCACCAGGGACTAGCGGGAGAAGAGACCCAGTACTTC.

CDR3 bases: TGTGCCAGTAGGACAACCAAAGCAGGCTCCGGGGAGCTGTTTTTT. Encoded protein: CASRTTKAGSGELFF. The chain is built from TRBV19 and TRBJ2-2; D is uncertain. This CDR3 comprises 15 residues. CDR1 LNHDA and CDR2 SQIVND come from the germline V gene (reference sequence). V lost 6 bases to trimming and J lost 6 bases, with 17 bases between them.

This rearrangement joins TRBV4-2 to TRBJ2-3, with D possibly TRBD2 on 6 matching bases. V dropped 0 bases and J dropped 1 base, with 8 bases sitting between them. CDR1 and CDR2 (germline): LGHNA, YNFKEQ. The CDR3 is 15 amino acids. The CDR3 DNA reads TGTGCCAGCAGCCAAGAAGAGCGGGGCACAGATACGCAGTATTTT. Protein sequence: CASSQEERGTDTQYF.

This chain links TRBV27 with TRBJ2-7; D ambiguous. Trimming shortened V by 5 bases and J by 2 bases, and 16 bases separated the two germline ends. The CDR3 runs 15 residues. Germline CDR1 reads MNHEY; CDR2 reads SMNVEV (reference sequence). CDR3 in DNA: TGTGCCAGCAGTCCAGTCCCCTACAGTGCCTACGAGCAGTACTTC. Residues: CASSPVPYSAYEQYF.

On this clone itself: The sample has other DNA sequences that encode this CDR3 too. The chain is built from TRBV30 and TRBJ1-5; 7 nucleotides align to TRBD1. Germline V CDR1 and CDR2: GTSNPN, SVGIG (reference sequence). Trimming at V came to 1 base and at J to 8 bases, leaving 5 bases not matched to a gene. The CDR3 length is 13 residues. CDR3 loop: CAWSGQGAEPQHF. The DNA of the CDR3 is TGTGCCTGGAGTGGACAGGGTGCTGAGCCCCAGCATTTT.

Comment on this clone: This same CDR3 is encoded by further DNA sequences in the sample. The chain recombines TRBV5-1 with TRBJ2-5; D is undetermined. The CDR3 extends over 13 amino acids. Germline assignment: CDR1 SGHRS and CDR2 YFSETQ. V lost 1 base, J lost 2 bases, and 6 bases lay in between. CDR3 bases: TGCGCCAGCAGCTTGAGTGTTCAAGAGACCCAGTACTTC. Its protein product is CASSLSVQETQYF.

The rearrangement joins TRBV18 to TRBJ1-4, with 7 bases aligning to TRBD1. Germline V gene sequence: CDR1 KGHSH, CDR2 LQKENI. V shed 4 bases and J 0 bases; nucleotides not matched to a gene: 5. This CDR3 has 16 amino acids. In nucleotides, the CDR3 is TGTGCCAGCTCACAACGACAGGGCACAACTAATGAAAAACTGTTTTTT. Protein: CASSQRQGTTNEKLFF.